This T cell receptor beta chain is drawn from a study of shared clonotypes between healthy human individuals. The method was immunoSEQ multiplex PCR; TCRdb's version includes in-frame clones alone and lacks a portion of them. The sample lists 500,000 to 650,000 clones, around 77% seen once, with approximately 12% in the top ten. Germline V gene sequence: CDR1 MNHEY, CDR2 SVGAGI. This CDR3 region has 13 residues. Trimming removed 6 bases at V and 3 bases at J, with 12 bases between. Specimen: PBMCs. The genes are TRBV6-5 and TRBJ2-7; D gene uncertain. This TCR derives from a woman in her thirties or forties in good health. Some clones in this sample may be carry-over from other donors' samples. The DNA of the CDR3 is TGTGCCAGCAGGGCCAGAATTTTCTACGAGCAGTACTTC. Amino acid sequence: CASRARIFYEQYF.